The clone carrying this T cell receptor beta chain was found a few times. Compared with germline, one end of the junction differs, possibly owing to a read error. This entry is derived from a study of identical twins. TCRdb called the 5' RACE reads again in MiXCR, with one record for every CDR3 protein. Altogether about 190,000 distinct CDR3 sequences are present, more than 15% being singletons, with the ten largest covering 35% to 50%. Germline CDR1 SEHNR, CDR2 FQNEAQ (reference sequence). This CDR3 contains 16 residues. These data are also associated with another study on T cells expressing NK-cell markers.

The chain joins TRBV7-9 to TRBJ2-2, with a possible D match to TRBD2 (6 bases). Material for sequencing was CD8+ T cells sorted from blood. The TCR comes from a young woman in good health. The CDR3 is CASSPWDFPNTGVLFF. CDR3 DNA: TGTGCCAGCAGCCCATGGGACTTCCCGAACACCGGGGTGCTGTTTTTT.